This TCR beta chain was sequenced during a study of CD8 T cells in ankylosing spondylitis. General study points: It appeared that ankylosing spondylitis blood was characterized by a TCR beta motif of several highly homologous variants. Some motif variants were previously reported in reactive arthritis synovial fluid and blood. Disease-associated clones were CD8+ and fairly uncommon in peripheral blood. Disease-associated clones were reportedly significantly overrepresented in matched ankylosing spondylitis synovial fluid.

This clonotype has at least ten counts. The antigen is not known. The CDR3 extends over 14 amino acids. The germline V and J ends were trimmed by 2 bases and 8 bases, with 15 bases remaining between them. Germline lookup yields CDR1 SGHTA and CDR2 FQGNSA. Making use of molecular barcodes, quantitative 5'-RACE generated TCR beta libraries. TCRdb processed the 5' RACE reads anew with MiXCR; each CDR3 protein has one entry. The table records about 510,000 distinct CDR3 sequences, 5.3% of them present only once. The chain combines TRBV7-2 with TRBJ1-2; perhaps TRBD1 as D (5 bases). This clonotype was sampled from a male donor with ankylosing spondylitis. Sequenced: blood, either unsorted or a sorted T cell fraction (not recorded which). The CDR3 DNA is TGTGCCAGCAGCTTAATCAGGGCAGCATCCGGCTACACCTTC. This encodes CASSLIRAASGYTF.